The count of the clone carrying this TCR beta chain is one. Its target is not known. These data originate in a study of cytotoxic CD8 clonotypes in ibrutinib-treated CLL. Study-wide results and caveats: Clonality rose at ibrutinib response, held steady in sustained remission, and fell toward baseline at progression. The study found baseline clonality above age-matched healthy donors, tracking circulating CD8+ T-cell counts.

V was shortened by 6 bases and J by 8 bases, with 13 bases between the two germline ends. The CDR3 runs to 13 residues. Germline V CDR1 and CDR2: SNHLY, FYNNEI. Assay used: immunoSEQ multiplex PCR; TCRdb lists only in-frame clones, some missing. The sample lists 130,000 or so clones, about 72% occurring once. The TCR comes from a human donor with chronic lymphocytic leukemia. The chain recombines TRBV2 with TRBJ1-4; D unclear. This material consisted of PBMCs, taken after 12 months of ibrutinib treatment. The CDR3 loop reads CASRVTYAEKLFF. The CDR3 DNA sequence: TGTGCCAGCAGGGTGACGTACGCCGAAAAACTGTTTTTT.